This passage covers 2 T cell receptor beta chains from one sample sequenced in a study. TCRdb re-analysed the RT-PCR reads in MiXCR, keeping a single row per CDR3 protein. The data show about 680,000 distinct CDR3 sequences, 13% to 15% seen once. The sample consisted of memory CD4+ T cells from blood. These receptors all stem from a female donor in good health, serving as a healthy control.

This clonotype appeared a few times. This chain uses TRBV6-4 with TRBJ2-2; possibly TRBD2 for D (5 bases). The germline gives CDR1 MRHNA, CDR2 SNTAGT. The CDR3 covers 16 residues. With 0 bases removed from V and 6 bases from J, the gap between germline ends came to 14 bases. The CDR3 protein is CASSDSMAGDPGELFF. The CDR3 DNA sequence: TGTGCCAGCAGTGACTCTATGGCGGGCGACCCCGGGGAGCTGTTTTTT.

This clonotype was observed many times. The chain joins TRBV10-1 to TRBJ2-7; the match to TRBD1 covers 7 bases. Germline CDR1 and CDR2: WNHNN and SYGVQD (reference sequence). V shed 0 bases and J 9 bases; nucleotides not matched to a gene: 5. This CDR3 region has 13 residues. The CDR3 sequence: CASSESGTALQYF. The CDR3 DNA reads as TGCGCCAGCAGTGAGTCCGGGACAGCCCTGCAGTACTTC.